The entry below describes one T cell receptor (beta chain). This sample is drawn from a study of blood T cell repertoires in COVID-19. Study context: The cDNA or gDNA used as material had been derived from T cells, B-cell-depleted T cells, or PBMCs.

The V gene's germline CDR1 is MNHNY and CDR2 SVGAGI (reference sequence). There are 18 residues in the CDR3. Trimming took 5 bases from V and 2 from J; bases not matched to a gene: 14. Only in-frame clones appear in the TCRdb table, and some are missing; sequencing was by immunoSEQ multiplex PCR. The sample includes about 190,000 clones, less than 90% seen only once; the top ten take roughly 2%. The sample consisted of peripheral blood. The chain links TRBV6-6 to TRBJ1-5; 8 nucleotides match TRBD1. The origin of this receptor is a man aged 70-80 years with active or convalescent COVID-19. The CDR3: CASSPAGTGLPGNQPQHF. The CDR3 bases are TGTGCCAGCAGTCCGGCCGGGACAGGCCTCCCTGGCAATCAGCCCCAGCATTTT.